This T cell receptor beta chain emerged from a study of T cells in Graves' hyperthyroidism and ophthalmopathy. Absence of ophthalmopathy progression within 18 months defined stable Graves' hyperthyroidism. In its sample, this clonotype was seen many times. Germline V gene data show CDR1 as MNHEY and CDR2 as SMNVEV (reference sequence). The CDR3 contains 17 residues. Trimming stripped 7 bases from V and 5 bases from J, with 24 bases between. TCR beta CDR3 regions were amplified from RNA. Using the HTBI primer set, a first-round RT-PCR was run on the TCR CDR3. TCRdb re-analysed the multiplex PCR reads in MiXCR, keeping a single row per CDR3 protein. The sample consists of more than 300,000 distinct CDR3 sequences, approximately 15% of them appearing once.

The receptor was isolated from a woman in her sixties with Graves' hyperthyroidism. This chain uses TRBV27 with TRBJ2-1; the D gene is possibly TRBD2 (6 bases). Sequencing was performed on blood. The CDR3 is CASTQETGAGGNNEQFF. CDR3 coding DNA: TGTGCCAGCACCCAGGAAACCGGGGCGGGCGGGAACAATGAGCAGTTCTTC.